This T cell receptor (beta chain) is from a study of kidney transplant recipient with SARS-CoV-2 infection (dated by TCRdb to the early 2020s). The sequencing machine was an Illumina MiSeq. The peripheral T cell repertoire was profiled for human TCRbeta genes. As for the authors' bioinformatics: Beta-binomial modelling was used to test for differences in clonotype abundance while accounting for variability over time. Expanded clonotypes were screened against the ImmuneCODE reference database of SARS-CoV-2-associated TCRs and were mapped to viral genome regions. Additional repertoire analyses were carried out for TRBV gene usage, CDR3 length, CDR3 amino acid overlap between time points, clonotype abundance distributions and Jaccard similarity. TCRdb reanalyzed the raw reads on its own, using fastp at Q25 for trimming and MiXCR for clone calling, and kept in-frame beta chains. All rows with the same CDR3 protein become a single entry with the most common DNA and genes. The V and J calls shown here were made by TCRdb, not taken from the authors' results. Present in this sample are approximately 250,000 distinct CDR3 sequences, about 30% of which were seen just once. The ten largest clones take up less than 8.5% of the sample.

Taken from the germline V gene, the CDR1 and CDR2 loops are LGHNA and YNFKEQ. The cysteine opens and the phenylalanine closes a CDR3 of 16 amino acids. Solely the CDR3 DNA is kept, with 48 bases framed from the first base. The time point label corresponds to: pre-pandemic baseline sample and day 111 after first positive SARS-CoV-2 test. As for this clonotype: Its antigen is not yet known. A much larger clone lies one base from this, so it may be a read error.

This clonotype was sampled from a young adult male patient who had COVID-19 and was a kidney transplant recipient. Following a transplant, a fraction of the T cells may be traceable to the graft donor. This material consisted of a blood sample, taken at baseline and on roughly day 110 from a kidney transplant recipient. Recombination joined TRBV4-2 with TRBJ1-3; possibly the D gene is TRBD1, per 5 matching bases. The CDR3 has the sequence CASSRQGREPGNAIYF. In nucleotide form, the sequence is TGTGCCAGCAGCCGTCAGGGTCGCGAACCTGGAAACGCCATATATTTT.